This TCR beta chain appears in the sequencing data of a study of response to subunit inactivated influenza vaccine. TCRdb processed the RT-PCR reads anew with MiXCR; each CDR3 protein has one entry. In the table there are more than 700,000 distinct CDR3 sequences, less than 25% of which are singletons. Notes on this clonotype: The antigen is unknown.

The CDR3 extends over 15 amino acids. V trimming: 5 bases; J trimming: 4 bases; junction bases outside the gene matches: 7. The germline V gene has CDR1 SGHRS and CDR2 YFSETQ. Study outcomes and limitations: Seasonal influenza vaccination, on each occasion, was suggested by the authors to recruit few new T cells.

This TCR came from a man in his fifties who received an inactivated influenza vaccine. The specimen comprised PBMCs from blood, sampled about 5 days after vaccination. The V gene is TRBV5-1, the J gene TRBJ2-2, with TRBD1 identical over 8 bases. The CDR3 reads CASRFRTGTTGELFF. The CDR3 nucleotides read TGCGCCAGCAGATTTAGGACAGGGACCACCGGGGAGCTGTTTTTT. The full variable domain, in which reference TRBV5-1 and TRBJ2-2 provide the parts outside the CDR3, is KAGVTQTPRYLIKTRGQQVTLSCSPISGHRSVSWYQQTPGQGLQFLFEYFSETQRNKGNFPGRFSGRQFSNSRSEMNVSTLELGDSALYLCASRFRTGTTGELFFGEGSRLTVL.